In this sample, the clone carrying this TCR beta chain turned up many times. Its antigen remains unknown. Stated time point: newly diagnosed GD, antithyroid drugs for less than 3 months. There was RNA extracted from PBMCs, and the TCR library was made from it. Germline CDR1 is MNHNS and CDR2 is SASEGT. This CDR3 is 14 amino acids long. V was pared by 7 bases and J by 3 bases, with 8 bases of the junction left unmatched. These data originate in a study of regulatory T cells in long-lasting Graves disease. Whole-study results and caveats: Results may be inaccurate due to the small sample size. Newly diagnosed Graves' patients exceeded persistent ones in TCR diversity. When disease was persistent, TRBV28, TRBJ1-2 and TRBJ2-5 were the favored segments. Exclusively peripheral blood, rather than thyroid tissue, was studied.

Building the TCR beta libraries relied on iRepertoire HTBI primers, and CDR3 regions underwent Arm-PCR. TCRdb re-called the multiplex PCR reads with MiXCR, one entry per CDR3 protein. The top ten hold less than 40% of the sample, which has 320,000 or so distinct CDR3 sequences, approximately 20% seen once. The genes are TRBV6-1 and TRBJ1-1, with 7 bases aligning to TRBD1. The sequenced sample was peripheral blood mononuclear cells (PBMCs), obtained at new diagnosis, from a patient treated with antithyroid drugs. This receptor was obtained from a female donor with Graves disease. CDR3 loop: CASTDDRADTEAFF. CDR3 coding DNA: TGTGCCAGCACCGATGACAGGGCTGACACTGAAGCTTTCTTT.